This T cell receptor beta chain was observed in a study of tumor and adjacent non-tumor tissue in lung cancer listed by TCRdb under 2018. Describing the broader study: Of the cohort, more than ten patients had adenocarcinoma, 2 had squamous cell carcinoma and 1 had small cell lung cancer. The 15 or so patients were aged about 30 to 76 years, included roughly ten men and 5 women, and had TNM stage I to III disease. A total of fewer than 150 million productive TCRbeta reads were generated by sequencing, corresponding to an average of approximately 4.3 million reads per sample. Using bulk TCRbeta repertoires from approximately 15 lung cancer patients, the study set lung tumor tissue side by side with matched distant non-tumor lung tissue. TCRbeta CDR3 sequencing was performed on thirty paired specimens, with one tumor sample and one normal lung sample collected per patient.

Bulk unsorted tissue served as the source for RNA extraction, and RNA quality was assessed using a NanoDrop ND-1000 and an Agilent 2100. The donors were newly diagnosed lung cancer patients admitted for thoracic surgery in China from August to November 2014 who had not received prior chemotherapy. Patients with previous radiotherapy or chemotherapy, or with another concurrent cancer, were excluded from the study. Pieces of surgical tissue measuring about 1-2.1 cm3 were kept in RNAlater solution and stored at -80 degrees C until use. Libraries were built with multiplex PCR. Sequenced using an Illumina HiSeq 2500. Following protocols modified from ARM-PCR, the researchers constructed TCRbeta libraries through three rounds of nested PCR with primers (Table S4). Before sequencing, PCR products of 200-500 bp were cut from the gel and purified using the QIAquick gel extraction kit. The study's own analysis went as follows. Trimmomatic was used to clean the reads, FLASH merged the cleaned reads into complete CDR3 sequences, and MiTCR assigned the sequences to V(D)J germline segments. VDJtools was used to compute clonal diversity as the inverse Simpson's index. In-frame sequences lacking a premature stop codon were counted as productive reads. TCRdb passed the public sequencing reads through fastp at Q25 and MiXCR, retaining productive beta sequences. Each entry merges the rows of one CDR3 protein and shows their most common DNA and genes. In this record, the V and J calls reflect TCRdb's handling and not the investigators' own analysis. The sample table contains around 200,000 distinct CDR3 sequences; only one count was recorded for around 70% of them. The ten largest make up 20% to 25% of the sample.

The CDR3, cysteine through phenylalanine, is 15 amino acids long. Only the CDR3 region is kept as DNA, spanning 45 bases read in frame from base 1. Based on the germline V gene (reference sequence), the CDR1 and CDR2 sequences are DFQATT and SNEGSKA. To note about this clonotype: This clone's antigen is unknown. Since a much larger clone is just one base distant, this may be a read error.

Findings and caveats that apply to the study as a whole: In normal lung, the top 100 clones accounted for a significantly larger cumulative share of the repertoire than in tumor tissue. The sequencing platform is not named in the methods, and unique molecular identifiers are not mentioned. TCR diversity was significantly higher in younger patients, and greater tumor TCR diversity was associated with shorter overall survival and shorter disease-free survival. With only roughly 15 patients in the cohort, the authors noted that larger samples and more detailed clinical data are needed. Significantly higher TCR diversity (inverse Simpson) was observed in tumor tissue than in normal lung tissue (around 450 vs 160, P = 0.0075, Mann-Whitney U test). Because peripheral blood was not sequenced, the blood TCRbeta repertoires of the lung cancer patients in the study went unexamined.

This clonotype was sampled from a man aged 55 to 70 with non-small cell lung cancer. The V and J segments used are TRBV20-1 and TRBJ2-5, with the D call tentatively TRBD1 or TRBD2, each fitting 5 bases. The sample consisted of lung tumor tissue. CDR3 protein: CTARWGSAPQETQYF. Here is the DNA: TGCACTGCTAGGTGGGGGTCGGCTCCCCAAGAGACCCAGTACTTC.